This TCR beta chain was obtained from a study of CD8+CD57+ T cells in acquired aplastic anemia. By flow cytometry, patients selected for sequencing had shown an expansion of CD8+CD57+ cells. Genomic DNA was employed as the template in profiling TCR beta VDJ and CDR3. TCRdb reprocessed the reads via MiXCR and lists one record per CDR3 protein. The table has under 250,000 distinct CDR3 sequences, approximately 60% seen once. This receptor was identified in a human donor with aplastic anemia. Sequenced sample: sorted CD4+, CD8+, or CD8+CD57+ T cells (not recorded which) from PBMCs.

The CDR3 bases are TGCGCCAGCGGACAGGGGGCGCGGCGTCTGGACAATGAGCAGTTCTTC. Translation: CASGQGARRLDNEQFF. The V and J genes are TRBV5-1 and TRBJ2-1, with TRBD1 identical over 11 bases. Germline CDR1 and CDR2: SGHRS and YFSETQ. The CDR3 extends over 16 amino acids. V shed 7 bases and J 5 bases; nucleotides not matched to a gene: 11.